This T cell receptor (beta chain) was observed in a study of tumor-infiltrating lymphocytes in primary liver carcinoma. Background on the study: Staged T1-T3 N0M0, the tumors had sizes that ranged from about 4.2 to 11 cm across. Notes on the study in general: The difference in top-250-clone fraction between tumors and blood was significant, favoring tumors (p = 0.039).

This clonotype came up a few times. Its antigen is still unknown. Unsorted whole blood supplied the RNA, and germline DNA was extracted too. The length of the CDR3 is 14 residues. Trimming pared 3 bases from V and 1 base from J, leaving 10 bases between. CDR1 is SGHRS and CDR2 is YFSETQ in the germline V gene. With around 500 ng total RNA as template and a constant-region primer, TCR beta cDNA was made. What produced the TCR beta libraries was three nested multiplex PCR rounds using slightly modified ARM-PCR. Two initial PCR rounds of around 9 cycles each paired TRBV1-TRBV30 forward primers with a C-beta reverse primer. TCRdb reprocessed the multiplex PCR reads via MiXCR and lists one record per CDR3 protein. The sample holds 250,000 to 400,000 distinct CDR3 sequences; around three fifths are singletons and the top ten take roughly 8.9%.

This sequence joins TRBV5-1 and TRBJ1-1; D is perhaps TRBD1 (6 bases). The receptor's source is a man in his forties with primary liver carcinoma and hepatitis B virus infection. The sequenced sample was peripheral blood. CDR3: CASSSNRANTEAFF. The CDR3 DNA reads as TGCGCCAGCAGCTCGAACAGGGCGAACACTGAAGCTTTCTTT.